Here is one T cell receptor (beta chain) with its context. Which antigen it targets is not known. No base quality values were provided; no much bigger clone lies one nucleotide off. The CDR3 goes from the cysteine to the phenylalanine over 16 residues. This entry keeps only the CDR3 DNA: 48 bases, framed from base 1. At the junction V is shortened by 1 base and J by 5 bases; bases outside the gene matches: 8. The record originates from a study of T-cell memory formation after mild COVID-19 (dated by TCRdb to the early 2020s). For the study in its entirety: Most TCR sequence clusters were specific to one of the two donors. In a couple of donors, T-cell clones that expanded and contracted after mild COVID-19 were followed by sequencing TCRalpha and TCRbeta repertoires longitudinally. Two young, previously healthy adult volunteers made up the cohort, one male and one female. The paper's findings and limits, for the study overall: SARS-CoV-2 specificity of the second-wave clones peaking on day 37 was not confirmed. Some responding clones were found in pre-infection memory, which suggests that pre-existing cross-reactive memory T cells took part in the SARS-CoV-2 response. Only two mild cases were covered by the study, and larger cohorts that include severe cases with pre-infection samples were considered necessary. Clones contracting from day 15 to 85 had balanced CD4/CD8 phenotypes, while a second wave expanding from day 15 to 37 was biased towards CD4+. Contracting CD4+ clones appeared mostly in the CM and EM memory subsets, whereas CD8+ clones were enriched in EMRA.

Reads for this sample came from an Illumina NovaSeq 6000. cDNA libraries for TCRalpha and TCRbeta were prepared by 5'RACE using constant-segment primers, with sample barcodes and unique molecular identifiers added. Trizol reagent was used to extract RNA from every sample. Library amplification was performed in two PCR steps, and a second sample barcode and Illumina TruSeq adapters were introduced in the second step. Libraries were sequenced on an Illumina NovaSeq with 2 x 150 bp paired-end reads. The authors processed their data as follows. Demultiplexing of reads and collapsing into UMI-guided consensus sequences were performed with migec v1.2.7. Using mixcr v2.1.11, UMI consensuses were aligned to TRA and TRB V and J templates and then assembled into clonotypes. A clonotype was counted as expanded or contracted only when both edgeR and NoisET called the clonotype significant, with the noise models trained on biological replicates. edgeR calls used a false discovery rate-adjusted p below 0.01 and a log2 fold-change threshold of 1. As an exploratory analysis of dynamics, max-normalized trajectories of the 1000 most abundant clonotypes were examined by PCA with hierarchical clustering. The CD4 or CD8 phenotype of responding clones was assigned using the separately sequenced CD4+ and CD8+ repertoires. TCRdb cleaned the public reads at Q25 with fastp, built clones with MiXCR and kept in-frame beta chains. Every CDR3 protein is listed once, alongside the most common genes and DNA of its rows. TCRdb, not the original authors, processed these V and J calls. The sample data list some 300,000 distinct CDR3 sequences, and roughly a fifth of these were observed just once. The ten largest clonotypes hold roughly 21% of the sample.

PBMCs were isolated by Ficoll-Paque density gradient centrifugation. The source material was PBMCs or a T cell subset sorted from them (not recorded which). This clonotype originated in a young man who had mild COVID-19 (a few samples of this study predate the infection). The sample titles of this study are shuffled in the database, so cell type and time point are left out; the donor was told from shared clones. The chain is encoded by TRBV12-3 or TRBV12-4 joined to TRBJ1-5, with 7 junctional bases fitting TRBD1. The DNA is TGTGCCAGCAGTTTAGGGGAAGGAGGGGGCTATCAGCCCCAGCATTTT. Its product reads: CASSLGEGGGYQPQHF.